This T cell receptor beta chain was identified during a study of blood T cell repertoires in COVID-19. Study in general: Some COVID-19 samples were acute and others convalescent; all came from the United States, Italy and Spain. T cells, B-cell-depleted T cells, or PBMCs supplied cDNA or gDNA.

Seattle researchers signed up patients amid active infection and tracked them longitudinally. Germline lookup yields CDR1 SQVTM and CDR2 ANQGSEA. The CDR3 spans 14 residues. The ends were cut back, 8 bases at V and 0 bases at J, with 14 bases in the middle. Original methodology: Reference gene primer amplification gave estimated nucleated cell counts. Sequencing used immunoSEQ multiplex PCR; TCRdb keeps in-frame clones, though not all of them. The V and J calls and clone size come from that table; D and trimming were worked out from the DNA. The sample lists 250,000 to 300,000 clones, approximately 91% occurring once.

The rearrangement uses TRBV29-1 and TRBJ2-1; D possibly corresponds to TRBD1 (6 bases). The sequencing sample was made of peripheral blood. This receptor was obtained from a woman younger than 45 with COVID-19, enrolled during active disease. The CDR3 coding sequence is TGCAGCTCCCGACAGGAGAGCTCCTACAATGAGCAGTTCTTC. Protein: CSSRQESSYNEQFF.